These T cell receptor beta chains were read from a single sample in a study of Graves' ophthalmopathy and Graves' hyperthyroidism. TCRdb ran MiXCR on the multiplex PCR reads and lists one entry per CDR3 protein. The data contain over a million distinct CDR3 sequences, roughly two fifths of them seen just once; the ten biggest clones take up more than 9.5%. Material for sequencing was peripheral blood or thyroid tissue (not recorded which). Receptor source: an adult man with Graves' hyperthyroidism. CDR3s include the opening cysteine and the closing phenylalanine or tryptophan. D genes are given only for firm matches. Only part of the rows carry a size: once, few, many, or a class if the clone is expanded.

D | J | size | V | DNA | CDR3
. | TRBJ1-1 | . | TRBV19 | TGTGCCAGTAGAGTAACGGATACGGACGCTGAAGCTTTCTTT | CASRVTDTDAEAFF
. | TRBJ2-2 | many | TRBV10-3 | TGTGCCATCAGGGGGATTGGGGTGAACACCGGGGAGCTGTTTTTT | CAIRGIGVNTGELFF
. | TRBJ1-2 | many | TRBV2 | TGTGCCAGCAGTGTAGTCCATCGGGGGGGCGCGAGCTATGGCTACACCTTC | CASSVVHRGGASYGYTF
TRBD2 | TRBJ2-5 | . | TRBV10-3 | TGTGCCATCAGTGCGGCCGGGACGGGAGGACGGGAGACCCAGTACTTC | CAISAAGTGGRETQYF
. | TRBJ2-7 | . | TRBV5-1 | TGCGCCAGCAGCTTGAACCCAATTCCCACCTACGAGCAGTACTTC | CASSLNPIPTYEQYF
TRBD2 | TRBJ2-7 | . | TRBV29-1 | TGCAGCGCGAGACTAGCGGGCATTGTTACCTACGAGCAGTACTTC | CSARLAGIVTYEQYF
. | TRBJ1-5 | few | TRBV10-3 | TGTGCCAGCAGTGATAAAGGGACGATGTCCCGAGGGATGGGGCCCCAGCATTTT | CASSDKGTMSRGMGPQHF
TRBD1 | TRBJ1-4 | many | TRBV15 | TGTGCCACCCGAACCGGGACAGGGTTGGCAAAACTGTTTTTT | CATRTGTGLAKLFF
. | TRBJ1-6 | . | TRBV10-2 | TGCGCCAGCAGTGAGACAGTCGGTGCGATGCCCCTCCACTTT | CASSETVGAMPLHF
. | TRBJ2-2 | few | TRBV5-1 | TGCGCCAGCAGCTTGTTAGGCAGTCAATTCACCGGGGAGCTGTTTTTT | CASSLLGSQFTGELFF
TRBD2 | TRBJ2-6 | . | TRBV25-1 | TGTGCCTATACTAGCGGGAGGGCCACTGGGGCCAACGTCCTGACTTTC | CAYTSGRATGANVLTF
TRBD1 | TRBJ1-5 | . | TRBV29-1 | TGCAGCGTCCGGAGGGGGCGTGAGGAGACCCAGCATTTT | CSVRRGREETQHF
. | TRBJ2-5 | many | TRBV7-2 | TGTGCCAGCAGGAGACAGTTCTCCCAAGAGACCCAGTACTTC | CASRRQFSQETQYF
. | TRBJ2-2 | many | TRBV10-2 | TGCGCCAGCAATGGGCAGGGGCTTTACACCGGGGAGCTGTTTTTT | CASNGQGLYTGELFF
. | TRBJ1-5 | many | TRBV15 | TGTGCCACCAGCAAGTATAGCAATCAGCCCCAGCATTTT | CATSKYSNQPQHF
. | TRBJ2-1 | . | TRBV10-3 | TGTGCCAGCCTAGGGGACGGAAACAATGAGCAGTTCTTC | CASLGDGNNEQFF
. | TRBJ2-7 | . | TRBV5-4 | TGTGCCAGCAGCACGGCGGGTAGGGGAGTAATATCGGGCGAGCAGTACTTC | CASSTAGRGVISGEQYF
. | TRBJ2-5 | . | TRBV11-2 | TGTGCCAGCACCCTCTCCCCACAAGAGACCCAGTACTTC | CASTLSPQETQYF
. | TRBJ1-2 | many | TRBV29-1 | TGCAGCGTTGAAGAGGCCCGGGGGCGAGCCTATGGCTACACCTTC | CSVEEARGRAYGYTF
. | TRBJ2-6 | . | TRBV29-1 | TGCAGCTTTAGGACAGGGGCCAACGTCCTGACTTTC | CSFRTGANVLTF
TRBD1 | TRBJ2-3 | few | TRBV10-3 | TGTGCCATCAGTGGGGGACAGACAGATACGCAGTATTTT | CAISGGQTDTQYF
. | TRBJ2-7 | . | TRBV15 | TGTGCCACCAGCAGAGGCGGGAACGGGGAGCAGTACTTC | CATSRGGNGEQYF
. | TRBJ1-5 | many | TRBV20-1 | TGCAGTGCTAGTCTGTCAGAAGATCAGCCCCAGCATTTT | CSASLSEDQPQHF
. | TRBJ2-5 | many | TRBV7-6 | TGTGCCAGCAGCTCCTCCAGCCGGTGGGAGACCCAGTACTTC | CASSSSSRWETQYF
TRBD1 | TRBJ1-2 | many | TRBV20-1 | TGCAGTGCCGGACAGGACGGCTACACCTTC | CSAGQDGYTF
TRBD2 | TRBJ2-2 | few | TRBV20-1 | TGCAGTGCTAGAGATTTTTCGGGAGGAGACACCGGGGAGCTGTTTTTT | CSARDFSGGDTGELFF
. | TRBJ1-1 | . | TRBV24-1 | TGTGCCACCAGTGATGCCGACCGAGCTGAAGCTTTCTTT | CATSDADRAEAFF